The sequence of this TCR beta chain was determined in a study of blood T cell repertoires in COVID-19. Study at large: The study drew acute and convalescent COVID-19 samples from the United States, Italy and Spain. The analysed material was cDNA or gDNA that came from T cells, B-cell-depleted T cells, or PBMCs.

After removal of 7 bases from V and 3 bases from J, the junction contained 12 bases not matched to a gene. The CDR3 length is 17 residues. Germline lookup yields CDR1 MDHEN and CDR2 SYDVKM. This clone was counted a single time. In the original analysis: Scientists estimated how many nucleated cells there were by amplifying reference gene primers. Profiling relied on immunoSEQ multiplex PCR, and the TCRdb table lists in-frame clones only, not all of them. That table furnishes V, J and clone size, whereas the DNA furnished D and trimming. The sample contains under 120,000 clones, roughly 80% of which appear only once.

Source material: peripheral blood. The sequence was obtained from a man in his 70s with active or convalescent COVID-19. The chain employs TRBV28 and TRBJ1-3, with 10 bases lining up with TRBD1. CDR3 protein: CASTPLPGQGNGNTIYF. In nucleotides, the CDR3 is TGTGCCAGCACCCCACTTCCGGGACAGGGGAATGGAAACACCATATATTTT. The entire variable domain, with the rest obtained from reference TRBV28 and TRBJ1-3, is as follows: DVKVTQSSRYLVKRTGEKVFLECVQDMDHENMFWYRQDPGLGLRLIYFSYDVKMKEKGDIPEGYSVSREKKERFSLILESASTNQTSMYLCASTPLPGQGNGNTIYFGEGSWLTVV.